These 2 T cell receptor beta chains were all obtained from the same sample, sequenced in a study of cytomegalovirus exposure and HLA in healthy donors. Primers for the PCR totalled 60 Vbeta and 13 Jbeta. Produced via immunoSEQ multiplex PCR; TCRdb's table is partial and in-frame only. This table holds 100,000 to 150,000 clones, 75% to 90% found once. Sequences were obtained from PBMCs. The origin of the receptors is a male donor in good health and CMV-seronegative.

This clone turned up a few times. This chain joins TRBV6-4 and TRBJ2-3; D remains unclear. The CDR3 consists of 13 residues. Per germline, CDR1 MRHNA and CDR2 SNTAGT. V dropped 0 bases and J dropped 12 bases, with 13 bases sitting between them. DNA for the CDR3: TGTGCCAGCAGTGACTCGAACATAGCAGCCCAGTATTTT. This codes for CASSDSNIAAQYF.

This chain links TRBV5-4 with TRBJ2-7, with D tentatively TRBD1 (6 bases). CDR1 and CDR2 (germline): SGHNT, YYREEE (reference sequence). The CDR3 contains 14 residues. V lost 4 bases to trimming and J lost 4 bases, with 15 bases between them. The CDR3 nucleotides read TGTGCCAGCAGCACCCGGACAGCCACATACGAGCAGTACTTC. Residues: CASSTRTATYEQYF.